Listed below are T cell receptor beta chains from one sample, sequenced in a study of T cell responses to AZD1222 COVID-19 vaccine. Produced via immunoSEQ multiplex PCR; TCRdb's table is partial and in-frame only. The sample contains 95,000 to 100,000 clones, more than 85% of which appear only once. Sequenced here: peripheral blood, sampled 28 days after the second AZD1222 dose. These receptors were taken from an adult who received the AZD1222 COVID-19 vaccine. CDR3s include the opening cysteine and the closing phenylalanine or tryptophan. D genes are given only for firm matches. Size is stated for part of the rows, as once, few or many counts, or as a class when the clone is expanded.

J gene,V gene,clone size,D gene,CDR3 protein
TRBJ2-1,TRBV7-9,NA,NA,CASSLAGTRNEQFF
TRBJ1-5,TRBV6-5,NA,NA,CASRQVSNQPQHF
TRBJ2-3,TRBV19,NA,NA,CASSFRVRDTQYF
TRBJ1-1,TRBV11-2,NA,NA,CASSSPGEGTTEAFF
TRBJ1-4,TRBV6-2/TRBV6-3,NA,TRBD1,CASSYSRTGGNEKLFF
TRBJ1-1,TRBV5-8,NA,NA,CASSSNTLRSTEAFF
TRBJ1-1,TRBV5-4,NA,TRBD1,CASSFESYVSQTQGTEAFF
TRBJ1-4,TRBV28,NA,NA,CASSLWDSQANEKLFF
TRBJ2-1,TRBV9,NA,TRBD2,CASSVAGTSGTRNEQFF
TRBJ2-5,TRBV5-4,NA,NA,CASRPGTPGQGGTQYF
TRBJ1-5,TRBV3-1/TRBV3-2,NA,NA,CASSQLEGQPQHF
TRBJ2-3,TRBV28,once,NA,CASSQDSTNTDTQYF
TRBJ2-1,TRBV28,NA,TRBD2,CASGREGSSYNEQFF
TRBJ1-3,TRBV7-2,NA,NA,CASSPGESPGNTIYF
TRBJ1-5,TRBV18,NA,TRBD1,CASSPGQGNQPQHF
TRBJ2-7,TRBV7-2,NA,NA,CASSPGRAYEQYF
TRBJ1-2,TRBV29-1,NA,NA,CSVDGEETYGYTF